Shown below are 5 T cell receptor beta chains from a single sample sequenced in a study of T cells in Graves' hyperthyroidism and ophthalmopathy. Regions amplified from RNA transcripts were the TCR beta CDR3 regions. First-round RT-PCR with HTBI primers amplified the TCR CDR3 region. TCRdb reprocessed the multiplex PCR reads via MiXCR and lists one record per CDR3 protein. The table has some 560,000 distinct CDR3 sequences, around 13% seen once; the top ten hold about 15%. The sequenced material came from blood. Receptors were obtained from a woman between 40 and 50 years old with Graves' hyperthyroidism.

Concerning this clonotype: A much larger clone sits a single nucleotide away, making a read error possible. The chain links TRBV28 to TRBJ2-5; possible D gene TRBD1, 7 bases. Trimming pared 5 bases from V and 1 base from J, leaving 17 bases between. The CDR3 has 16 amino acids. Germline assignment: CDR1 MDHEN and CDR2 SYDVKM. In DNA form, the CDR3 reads TGTGCCAGCAGTCTTCTCCAGGGGGGTCCCCAAGAGACCCAGTACTTC. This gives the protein CASSLLQGGPQETQYF.

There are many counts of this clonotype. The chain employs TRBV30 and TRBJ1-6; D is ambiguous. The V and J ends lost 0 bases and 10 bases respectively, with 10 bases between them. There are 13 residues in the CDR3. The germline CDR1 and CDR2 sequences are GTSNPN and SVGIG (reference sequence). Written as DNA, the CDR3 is TGTGCCTGGAGTGTACAGTCCCAATCACCCCTCCACTTT. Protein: CAWSVQSQSPLHF.

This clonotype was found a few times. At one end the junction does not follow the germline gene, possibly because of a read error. The CDR3 sequence is CSTSRAGVTLHNEQFF. CDR3 nucleotide sequence: TGCAGTACTAGTAGGGCGGGAGTTACCCTTCACAATGAGCAGTTCTTC. V usage is TRBV20-1 and J usage is TRBJ2-1; TRBD2 agrees at 7 bases. CDR3 size: 16 residues. Germline CDR1 is DFQATT and CDR2 is SNEGSKA (reference sequence).

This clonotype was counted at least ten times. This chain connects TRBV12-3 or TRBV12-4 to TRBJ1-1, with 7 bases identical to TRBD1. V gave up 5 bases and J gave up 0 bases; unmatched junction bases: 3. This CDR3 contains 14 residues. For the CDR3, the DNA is TGTGCCAGCAGTAAGGGACAGTTGAACACTGAAGCTTTCTTT. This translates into CASSKGQLNTEAFF.

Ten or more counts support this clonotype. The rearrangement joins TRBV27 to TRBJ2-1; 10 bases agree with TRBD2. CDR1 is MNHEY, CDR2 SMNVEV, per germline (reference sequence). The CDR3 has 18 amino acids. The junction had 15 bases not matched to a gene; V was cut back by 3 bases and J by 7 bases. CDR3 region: CASSLPPLLAGNGNEQFF. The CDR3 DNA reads TGTGCCAGCAGTTTGCCCCCCCTACTAGCGGGAAATGGAAATGAGCAGTTCTTC.